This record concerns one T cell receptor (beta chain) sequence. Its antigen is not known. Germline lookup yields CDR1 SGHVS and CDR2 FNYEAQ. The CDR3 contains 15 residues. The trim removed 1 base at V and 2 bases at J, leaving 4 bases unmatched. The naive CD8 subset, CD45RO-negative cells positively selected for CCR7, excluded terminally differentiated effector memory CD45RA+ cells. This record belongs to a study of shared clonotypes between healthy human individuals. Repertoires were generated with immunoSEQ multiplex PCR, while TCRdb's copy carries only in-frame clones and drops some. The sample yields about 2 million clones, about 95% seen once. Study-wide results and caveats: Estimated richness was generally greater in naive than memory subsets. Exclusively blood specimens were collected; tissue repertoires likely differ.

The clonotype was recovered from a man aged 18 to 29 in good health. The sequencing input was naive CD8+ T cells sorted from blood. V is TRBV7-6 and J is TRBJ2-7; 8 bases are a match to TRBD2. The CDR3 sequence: CASSLGSGDTYEQYF. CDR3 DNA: TGTGCCAGCAGCTTAGGTAGCGGGGACACCTACGAGCAGTACTTC.